These T cell receptor beta chains were read from a single sample in a study of blood T cell repertoires in COVID-19. Some clones are missing from TCRdb's copy, which holds only in-frame ones; the method was immunoSEQ multiplex PCR. This sample has about 110,000 clones, with 72% found just once. The sequenced sample consisted of peripheral blood. These receptors all come from a woman aged 55-75 years with acute or convalescent COVID-19. CDR3s include the opening cysteine and the closing phenylalanine or tryptophan. The D gene is left open where the match is weak. Some rows mark clone size as missing; the rest say once, few, many or name a class of expanded clone.

abundance	d_gene	v_gene	j_gene	CDR3nt	CDR3aa
NA	NA	TRBV4-3	TRBJ1-4	TGCGCCAGCAGCCCCATTCTGGGAGCAACTAATGAAAAACTGTTTTTT	CASSPILGATNEKLFF
NA	TRBD1	TRBV19	TRBJ1-1	TGTGCCAGTAGTAGGGACAGGGCTACTGAAGCTTTCTTT	CASSRDRATEAFF
once	TRBD1	TRBV29-1	TRBJ1-1	TGCAGCGGACAGGACAGGGAAACTGAAGCTTTCTTT	CSGQDRETEAFF
NA	TRBD1	TRBV5-6	TRBJ2-5	TGTGCCAGCAGCGGACTCGGTACAGGGGTTGGTGAGACCCAGTACTTC	CASSGLGTGVGETQYF
NA	NA	TRBV18	TRBJ2-7	TGTGCCAGCTCACCACCGTCAGGGGCCTACGAGCAGTACTTC	CASSPPSGAYEQYF
NA	NA	TRBV6-5	TRBJ1-4	TGTGCCAGCAGTTATGGGGGCACTAATGAAAAACTGTTTTTT	CASSYGGTNEKLFF
NA	NA	TRBV30	TRBJ1-1	TGTGCCTGGAGTCGAAAGGGACACCCCATGAACACTGAAGCTTTCTTT	CAWSRKGHPMNTEAFF
few	TRBD1	TRBV7-2	TRBJ1-2	TGTGCCAGCAGCCTCCCGGGACAGGGGGCCTATGGCTACACCTTC	CASSLPGQGAYGYTF
NA	TRBD1	TRBV7-2	TRBJ1-4	TGTGCCAGTGTCGGGGACAGCTCTAATGAAAAACTGTTTTTT	CASVGDSSNEKLFF
NA	NA	TRBV30	TRBJ1-2	TGTGCCTGGAGTGTTCAGGCTAACTATGGCTACACCTTC	CAWSVQANYGYTF
NA	TRBD1	TRBV6-1	TRBJ1-5	TGTGCCAGCAGTGAAGCACCTCTACAGGGGAATCAGCCCCAGCATTTT	CASSEAPLQGNQPQHF
NA	NA	TRBV7-9	TRBJ2-3	TGTGCCAGCAGCTTAGCGTTGGGGGCGGAAAATACGCAGTATTTT	CASSLALGAENTQYF
NA	TRBD1	TRBV19	TRBJ2-2	TGTGCCAGTAGTATAAGGGGACAGGGAGCCGGGGAGCTGTTTTTT	CASSIRGQGAGELFF
NA	NA	TRBV6-2/TRBV6-3	TRBJ1-5	TGTGCCAGCAGTTACTCGGGCAGGGGTACGCATCAGCCCCAGCATTTT	CASSYSGRGTHQPQHF
NA	NA	TRBV12-3/TRBV12-4	TRBJ2-1	TGTGCCAGCAGGAACGATCAGGGGCGAGGGTTCTTC	CASRNDQGRGFF
NA	TRBD1	TRBV29-1	TRBJ2-7	TGCAGCGTTCGAGGGACAGGGGTACCCTACGAGCAGTACTTC	CSVRGTGVPYEQYF
NA	NA	TRBV10-3	TRBJ2-3	TGTGCCATCAGTCCCGTAGGCGGGAGCACAGATACGCAGTATTTT	CAISPVGGSTDTQYF
NA	TRBD1	TRBV6-1	TRBJ2-5	TGTGCCAGCAGTGGGGGACAGGGGTTATTGGGAGAGACCCAGTACTTC	CASSGGQGLLGETQYF
NA	NA	TRBV2	TRBJ2-3	TGTGCCAGCAGTGAAGACACAGGCCGAGGGGGAGATACGCAGTATTTT	CASSEDTGRGGDTQYF